This paragraph covers one T cell receptor (beta chain) sequence. The entry originates in a study of blood T cell repertoires in COVID-19. About the research overall: Researchers got acute and convalescent COVID-19 samples from the United States, Italy and Spain. Sample material is recorded as cDNA or gDNA derived from T cells, B-cell-depleted T cells, or PBMCs.

The CDR3 consists of 12 residues. Germline lookup yields CDR1 SGHKS and CDR2 YYEKEE (reference sequence). Trimming removed 6 bases from V and 6 bases from J, with 9 bases in between. Per the study methods: Reference gene primer amplification gave estimated nucleated cell counts. The data were produced by immunoSEQ multiplex PCR, yet TCRdb's version contains in-frame clones alone and is incomplete. V, J and clone size reflect that table, while D and trimming were determined from the DNA. Among 88,000 or so clones, approximately 84% were seen once, and the ten largest hold 4.4%. The source is a man in his sixties with acute or convalescent COVID-19. The chain carries TRBV5-5 and TRBJ1-4; tentative D call: TRBD1 (5 bases). The sequencing sample was made of peripheral blood. CDR3 loop: CASTGIDEKLFF. The CDR3 coding sequence is TGTGCCAGCACAGGGATCGATGAAAAACTGTTTTTT.